Below, 3 T cell receptor beta chains from the same sample are listed, as sequenced in a study of human thymus T cells. Generated by immunoSEQ multiplex PCR, the TCRdb table keeps only in-frame clones and is missing some. This sample has 120,000 or so clones, with around 94% found just once. The study used thymus tissue resected during corrective heart surgery. Sequenced sample: thymus tissue. These receptor sequences come from a boy under two years old with a congenital heart defect but otherwise immunologically healthy.

The gene calls are TRBV9 and TRBJ1-6, with D uncertain. Trimming took off 0 bases at V and 4 bases at J, with 8 bases between the two ends. The CDR3 length is 15 residues. The germline CDR1 and CDR2 sequences are SGDLS and YYNGEE. Here the CDR3 reads CASSVGYRYNSPLHF. The CDR3, as DNA: TGTGCCAGCAGCGTAGGGTACAGATATAATTCACCCCTCCACTTT. The variable domain in full, with the rest retrieved from reference TRBV9 and TRBJ1-6, is DSGVTQTPKHLITATGQRVTLRCSPRSGDLSVYWYQQSLDQGLQFLIQYYNGEERAKGNILERFSAQQFPDLHSELNLSSLELGDSALYFCASSVGYRYNSPLHFGNGTRLTVT.

The CDR3 coding sequence is TGTGCCACCAGCAGCAAGACAGGCCCCGAGCAGTACTTC. Protein: CATSSKTGPEQYF. The chain has TRBV15 and TRBJ2-7; D might be TRBD1 (6 bases). This CDR3 has 13 residues. CDR1 LNHNV and CDR2 YYDKDF come from the germline V gene (reference sequence). The germline V and J ends were trimmed by 3 bases and 6 bases, with 12 bases remaining between them.

V gene TRBV4-3 combines with J gene TRBJ1-5; D call uncertain. The CDR3 extends over 17 amino acids. V lost 0 bases, J lost 2 bases, and 14 bases lay in between. Germline lookup yields CDR1 LGHNA and CDR2 YSLEER. CDR3 loop: CASSQEQPVKGNQPQHF. CDR3 nucleotide sequence: TGCGCCAGCAGCCAAGAGCAGCCGGTAAAGGGCAATCAGCCCCAGCATTTT.